One sample yielded the 23 T cell receptor beta chains listed below, sequenced in a study of CD8 T cells in ankylosing spondylitis. Antigens for these TCRs are unknown. Broader study findings: Seemingly distinctive of ankylosing spondylitis blood was a TCR beta motif formed by eight highly homologous variants.

TCRdb reanalysed the 5' RACE reads using MiXCR and keeps one entry per CDR3 protein. This table has over 700,000 distinct CDR3 sequences, about 20% appearing once. The source material was blood, either unsorted or a sorted T cell fraction (not recorded which). These receptors all come from a male donor with ankylosing spondylitis.

This clonotype showed up just a few times. The chain recombines TRBV24-1 with TRBJ2-1; D is unresolved. Trimming took 0 bases from V and 6 from J, leaving 11 bases between them. The CDR3 extends over 15 amino acids. Germline CDR1 is KGHDR and CDR2 is SFDVKD. In DNA, the CDR3 is TGTGCCACCAGTGATTTGGACAACCCCTTCAATGAGCAGTTCTTC. This sequence encodes CATSDLDNPFNEQFF.

This clonotype was detected only a few times. The chain combines TRBV5-4 with TRBJ2-1; 8 nucleotides align to TRBD2. From germline, CDR1 is SGHNT and CDR2 YYREEE (reference sequence). V lost 4 bases and J lost 0; bases outside the gene matches: 6. The CDR3 is 16 residues long. The CDR3 reads CASSEGLVPSYNEQFF. CDR3 nucleotides: TGTGCCAGCAGCGAGGGACTAGTCCCCTCCTACAATGAGCAGTTCTTC.

This clonotype was detected only a few times. The DNA for the CDR3 is TGTGCCAGCAGTACAGGGTATAATTCACCCCTCCACTTT. This translates into CASSTGYNSPLHF. This rearrangement joins TRBV6-1 to TRBJ1-6, with D maybe TRBD1 (6 bases). Germline CDR1 is MNHNS and CDR2 is SASEGT. The V end was cut by 5 bases, the J end by 4 bases, with 6 bases between. The CDR3 covers 13 residues.

This clonotype was counted between two and nine times. The chain has TRBV11-2 and TRBJ1-1; no firm D call. The ends were cut back, 4 bases at V and 8 bases at J, with 8 bases in the middle. Germline V CDR1 and CDR2: SGHAT, FQNNGV. The CDR3 sequence is 11 residues long. The CDR3 spells CASSSRNEAFF. The CDR3 DNA follows: TGTGCCAGCAGCTCCCGAAACGAAGCTTTCTTT.

This clonotype was observed a handful of times. The chain combines TRBV7-9 with TRBJ2-5; D remains ambiguous. Germline V CDR1 and CDR2: SEHNR, FQNEAQ (reference sequence). The CDR3 extends over 13 amino acids. Trimming took off 5 bases at V and 5 bases at J, with 12 bases between the two ends. In nucleotides, the CDR3 is TGTGCCAGCAGCCCATTTTCCTCGGAGACCCAGTACTTC. Translation: CASSPFSSETQYF.

This clonotype appeared a few times. This chain links TRBV7-8 with TRBJ2-7; no clear D. Per the germline V gene, CDR1 is SGHVS and CDR2 is FQNEAQ. CDR3 size: 16 residues. The germline V and J ends were trimmed by 1 base and 0 bases, with 13 bases remaining between them. Here the CDR3 DNA reads TGTGCCAGCAGCTTAGATGTCGCGGATTACTCCTACGAGCAGTACTTC. Translation gives CASSLDVADYSYEQYF.

The V gene is TRBV20-1, the J gene TRBJ2-3; weak D call: TRBD1 (5 bases). The ends were cut back, 0 bases at V and 4 bases at J, with 14 bases in the middle. Germline lookup yields CDR1 DFQATT and CDR2 SNEGSKA (reference sequence). This CDR3 region has 15 residues. The CDR3 DNA is TGCAGTGCTAGAGATTCCCCAGGGTTTCCAGATACGCAGTATTTT. Encoded protein: CSARDSPGFPDTQYF.

A word on this clonotype: Possible read error: a much larger clone is one base away. This CDR3 reads CSAKNPEQFF. CDR3 nucleotides: TGCAGTGCCAAGAACCCTGAGCAGTTCTTC. The V call is TRBV20-1, the J call TRBJ2-1, with D unclear. V lost 6 bases, J lost 9 bases, and 9 bases lay in between. This CDR3 has 10 amino acids. CDR1 DFQATT and CDR2 SNEGSKA come from the germline V gene (reference sequence).

The chain joins TRBV2 to TRBJ2-3; D is uncertain. Germline values: CDR1 SNHLY, CDR2 FYNNEI. V dropped 6 bases and J dropped 4 bases, with 8 bases sitting between them. This CDR3 region has 12 residues. CDR3 in amino acids: CASRPLADTQYF. DNA for the CDR3: TGTGCCAGCAGGCCCCTAGCAGATACGCAGTATTTT.

This chain links TRBV20-1 with TRBJ2-5, with D perhaps assigned TRBD1 or TRBD2 (5 bases each). CDR1 and CDR2 from the germline V gene are DFQATT and SNEGSKA (reference sequence). This CDR3 comprises 15 residues. V gave up 4 bases and J gave up 5 bases, with 20 bases separating them. This chain's CDR3 is CSAMGESRWSETQYF. Here the CDR3 DNA reads TGCAGTGCTATGGGGGAGAGCCGGTGGTCTGAGACCCAGTACTTC.

V gene TRBV3-1 combines with J gene TRBJ2-3; 8 bases are shared with TRBD2. Germline V lookup: CDR1 LGHDT, CDR2 YNNKEL (reference sequence). The CDR3 is 16 amino acids. V shed 0 bases, J shed 2 bases, and the junction held 4 bases outside the gene matches. The CDR3 bases are TGTGCCAGCAGCCAAGATGGACTAGCATACACAGATACGCAGTATTTT. It yields the protein CASSQDGLAYTDTQYF.

This clonotype was observed many times. The chain employs TRBV5-5 and TRBJ1-2; D gene uncertain. Germline loops: CDR1 SGHKS, CDR2 YYEKEE (reference sequence). This CDR3 is built from 14 residues. Trimming stripped 0 bases from V and 3 bases from J, with 9 bases between. For the CDR3, the DNA is TGTGCCAGCAGCTTGGAGCCAGGAGACTATGGCTACACCTTC. Translation gives CASSLEPGDYGYTF.

This clonotype showed up just a few times. This chain uses TRBV7-2 with TRBJ2-1; no firm D call. CDR3 size: 15 residues. The V end lost 4 bases, the J end lost 4 bases, and 14 bases lay between the germline ends. The V gene's germline CDR1 is SGHTA and CDR2 FQGNSA. This chain's CDR3 is CASSSGMVGYNEQFF. The CDR3 DNA follows: TGTGCCAGCAGCTCTGGGATGGTGGGTTACAATGAGCAGTTCTTC.

This clonotype was seen repeatedly, ten times or more. The chain employs TRBV7-9 and TRBJ2-7; no reliable D call. V gave up 6 bases and J gave up 2 bases, with 8 bases separating them. The V gene's germline CDR1 is SEHNR and CDR2 FQNEAQ (reference sequence). The CDR3 covers 12 residues. The CDR3 region is CASSLTAYEQYF. The CDR3 DNA reads TGTGCCAGCAGTTTAACAGCCTACGAGCAGTACTTC. The complete variable domain, with remaining parts taken from reference TRBV7-9 and TRBJ2-7, reads DTGVSQNPRHKITKRGQNVTFRCDPISEHNRLYWYRQTLGQGPEFLTYFQNEAQLEKSRLLSDRFSAERPKGSFSTLEIQRTEQGDSAMYLCASSLTAYEQYFGPGTRLTVT.

The rearrangement joins TRBV4-2 to TRBJ2-7, with D perhaps TRBD2 (6 bases). The CDR3 has 16 amino acids. The germline V gene encodes CDR1 LGHNA and CDR2 YNFKEQ. V was trimmed by 0 bases and J by 4 bases, leaving 16 bases between them. DNA of the CDR3: TGTGCCAGCAGCCAAGAAGGGGCGGGAACCTTTTACGAGCAGTACTTC. It is translated as CASSQEGAGTFYEQYF.

This clonotype was counted once. The chain has TRBV12-3 or TRBV12-4 and TRBJ2-3; TRBD2 agrees at 13 bases. Losses at the gene ends were 4 bases for V and 2 bases for J; bases not matched to a gene: 3. CDR3 length equals 16 residues. CDR3 loop: CASSWTSGGLTDTQYF. In DNA form, the CDR3 reads TGTGCCAGCAGTTGGACTAGCGGGGGACTCACAGATACGCAGTATTTT.

A few counts support this clonotype. The genes are TRBV25-1 and TRBJ2-7, with D maybe TRBD1 (6 bases). CDR3 length equals 16 residues. Germline loops: CDR1 MGHDK, CDR2 SYGVNS. The V end lost 4 bases, the J end lost 3 bases, and 19 bases lay between the germline ends. The DNA for the CDR3 is TGTGCCAGCAGTGCCTCTTGGACCCGAGGGGGCTACGAGCAGTACTTC. This translates into CASSASWTRGGYEQYF.

This clonotype was counted a few times. The chain couples TRBV7-8 to TRBJ1-2; no definite D call. The CDR3 has 14 residues. V was trimmed by 2 bases and J by 0 bases, leaving 7 bases between them. Per germline, CDR1 SGHVS and CDR2 FQNEAQ. The CDR3: CASSLNAANYGYTF. The CDR3 DNA follows: TGTGCCAGCAGCTTAAACGCCGCTAACTATGGCTACACCTTC.

V usage is TRBV24-1 and J usage is TRBJ1-6; TRBD1 aligns across 8 bases. Per the germline V gene, CDR1 is KGHDR and CDR2 is SFDVKD. The CDR3 has 17 amino acids. With V trimmed by 4 bases and J by 10 bases, 14 bases remained unmatched. The CDR3 DNA reads TGTGCCACCAGTGAGCGGACAGGGAGGGACTTAGGCTCACCCCTCCACTTT. Protein product: CATSERTGRDLGSPLHF.

This clonotype came up a few times. The chain employs TRBV12-3 or TRBV12-4 and TRBJ2-7; the match to TRBD1 covers 9 bases. After removal of 7 bases from V and 0 bases from J, the junction contained 7 bases not matched to a gene. The CDR3 spans 15 residues. DNA of the CDR3: TGTGCCAGCACCCGGGACAGGGACCTCTCCTACGAGCAGTACTTC. Amino acid sequence: CASTRDRDLSYEQYF.

V gene TRBV20-1 combines with J gene TRBJ2-3, with TRBD1 matching 7 bases. The germline gives CDR1 DFQATT, CDR2 SNEGSKA (reference sequence). The CDR3 consists of 15 residues. V shed 6 bases, J shed 2 bases, and the junction held 11 bases outside the gene matches. CDR3 DNA sequence: TGCAGTGCCGGGACGGGACAGACACCCACAGATACGCAGTATTTT. Encoded protein: CSAGTGQTPTDTQYF.

V gene TRBV6-5 combines with J gene TRBJ2-2, with TRBD1 matching over 9 bases. The CDR3 length is 16 residues. The trim removed 2 bases at V and 3 bases at J, leaving 4 bases unmatched. The germline V gene encodes CDR1 MNHEY and CDR2 SVGAGI. In DNA form, the CDR3 reads TGTGCCAGCAGTTACCCCGGACAGGGGTACACCGGGGAGCTGTTTTTT. Residues: CASSYPGQGYTGELFF.

This CDR3 reads CASSFAQRTTEAFF. As DNA, the CDR3 is TGCGCCAGCAGCTTTGCACAAAGAACCACTGAAGCTTTCTTT. The V and J genes are TRBV5-1 and TRBJ1-1; D unresolved. The CDR3 totals 14 residues. V lost 2 bases and J lost 4, with 12 bases in between. Germline CDR1 SGHRS, CDR2 YFSETQ.